This T cell receptor (beta chain) appears in the sequencing data of a study of shared clonotypes between healthy human individuals. CDR1 and CDR2 (germline): MNHEY, SVGAGI. V lost 0 bases, J lost 3 bases, and 5 bases stayed unmatched. The CDR3 spans 15 residues. Original processing notes: Quality scores were absent from the junction-only immunoSEQ sequences, so filtering differed. Assay used: immunoSEQ multiplex PCR; TCRdb lists only in-frame clones, some missing. The D gene and trimming were derived from the DNA, and the V and J assignments and clone size from that table. This sample carries 2 million to 2.5 million clones, 90% to 95% of them seen once, and the ten largest clones take under 0.45%. The donors, all of them Caucasian adults, lived in Nashville, Tennessee.

The origin of this receptor is a man aged 18 to 30 in good health. Some clones in this sample may be carry-over from other donors' samples. The sample was naive CD4+ T cells from PBMCs. Regarding subset: CD45RA+ positively selected. The chain uses TRBV6-5 and TRBJ2-7; 7 nucleotides line up with TRBD2. The CDR3 is CASSYSTSRVYEQYF. The CDR3 DNA reads TGTGCCAGCAGTTACTCGACTAGCAGAGTCTACGAGCAGTACTTC.